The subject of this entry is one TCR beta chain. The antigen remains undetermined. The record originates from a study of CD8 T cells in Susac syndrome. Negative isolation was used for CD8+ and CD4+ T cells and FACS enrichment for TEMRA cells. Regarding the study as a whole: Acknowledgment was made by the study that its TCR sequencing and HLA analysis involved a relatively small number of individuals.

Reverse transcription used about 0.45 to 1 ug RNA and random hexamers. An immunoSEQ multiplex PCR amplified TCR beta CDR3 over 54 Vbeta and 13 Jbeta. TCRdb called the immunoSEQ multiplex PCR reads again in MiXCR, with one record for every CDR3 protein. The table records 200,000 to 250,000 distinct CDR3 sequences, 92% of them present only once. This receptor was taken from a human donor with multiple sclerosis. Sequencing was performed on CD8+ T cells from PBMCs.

Written as DNA, the CDR3 is TGTGCCAGCAGTGACAGGGGTTGGGACAATGAGCAGTTCTTC. This translates into CASSDRGWDNEQFF. The chain carries TRBV27 and TRBJ2-1; 8 positions agree with TRBD1. The germline gives CDR1 MNHEY, CDR2 SMNVEV (reference sequence). After removal of 5 bases from V and 5 bases from J, the junction contained 5 bases not matched to a gene. This CDR3 spans 14 amino acids.